This entry features one TCR beta chain sequence. Antigen: not known. V gave up 10 bases and J gave up 8 bases; unmatched junction bases: 11. CDR1 and CDR2 from the germline V gene are MNHEY and SVGAGI. The CDR3 covers 14 residues. RNA was extracted from bulk tissue without any cell sorting. Newly diagnosed lung cancer patients had thoracic surgery in China, August–late 2014, without prior chemotherapy. These data belong to a study of tumor and adjacent non-tumor tissue in lung cancer. Overall study: Each sample yielded about 4.17 million productive TCRbeta reads on average. Overall study results and limits: Higher tumor TCR diversity was associated with shorter survival. Compared with tumor, normal lung showed significantly lower TCR diversity.

The library came from three nested PCR rounds adapted from ARM-PCR protocols. From the multiplex PCR reads, TCRdb called clonotypes with MiXCR, one entry per CDR3 protein. The sample has about 200,000 distinct CDR3 sequences; 71% are singletons. V and J are TRBV6-5 and TRBJ1-4, with 9 bases identical to TRBD1. Input material: lung tumor tissue. The sequence was obtained from a man between 60 and 75 years old with non-small cell lung cancer. The chain's CDR3 is CANRRTGDGEKLFF. CDR3 nucleotides: TGTGCCAACAGGCGGACAGGGGACGGGGAAAAACTGTTTTTT.